This T cell receptor (beta chain) was obtained from a study of T-cell memory formation after mild COVID-19. Concerning this clonotype: Its matching antigen is unknown.

Constant-segment-primed 5'RACE gave TCR alpha and TCR beta cDNA libraries with sample barcodes and UMIs. From the 5' RACE reads, TCRdb called clonotypes with MiXCR, one entry per CDR3 protein. The sample records 90,000 to 120,000 distinct CDR3 sequences, around 15% being singletons. The study, taken as a whole, reports: SARS-CoV-2 specificity was not confirmed for second-wave clones peaking on day 37. Clones that contracted clustered mainly in CM and EM if CD4+ and in EMRA if CD8+. The pre-infection memory compartment contained some responding clones, suggesting cross-reactive memory joined.

V dropped 2 bases and J dropped 4 bases, with 11 bases sitting between them. The CDR3 extends over 15 amino acids. The genes are TRBV12-3 or TRBV12-4 and TRBJ2-2; D possibly corresponds to TRBD1 (5 bases). The sample consisted of PBMCs or a T cell subset sorted from them (not recorded which). The sequence was obtained from a man between 18 and 35 years old who had mild COVID-19 (a few samples of this study predate the infection). Cell type and time point are not known. The CDR3 nucleotides read TGTGCCAGCAGTTTACAGGACATCGGCACCGGGGAGCTGTTTTTT. Amino acid sequence: CASSLQDIGTGELFF.